Below, 6 T cell receptor beta chains from the same sample are listed, as sequenced in a study of blood T cell repertoires in COVID-19. Only in-frame clones appear in the TCRdb table, and some are missing; sequencing was by immunoSEQ multiplex PCR. The table lists 150,000 to 200,000 clones, approximately 91% of them singletons. Sequenced sample: peripheral blood. The receptors shown here come from a man aged 18 to 29 with acute or convalescent COVID-19.

This chain uses TRBV19 with TRBJ2-7; no clear D. Trimming cost V 5 bases and J 3 bases, with 5 bases left between them. This CDR3 is 11 amino acids long. The germline CDR1 and CDR2 sequences are LNHDA and SQIVND (reference sequence). In nucleotides, the CDR3 is TGTGCCAGTAGTCATCACTACGAGCAGTACTTC. Its translation is CASSHHYEQYF.

Of note for this clone: An end of the junction does not agree with germline; a read error may underlie this. This sequence joins TRBV11-2 and TRBJ1-2; tentative D call: TRBD1 (6 bases). The CDR3 length is 15 residues. Per germline, CDR1 SGHAT and CDR2 FQNNGV. This CDR3 reads CASSLAGTLQVQGTF. CDR3 DNA sequence: TGTGCCAGCAGCTTAGCCGGGACACTCCAAGTCCAAGGCACTTTC.

V and J are TRBV30 and TRBJ1-2, with D possibly being TRBD1 (6 bases). V lost 2 bases and J lost 2, with 9 bases in between. The CDR3 has 13 residues. Looked up from germline, CDR1 is GTSNPN and CDR2 is SVGIG (reference sequence). As DNA, the CDR3 is TGTGCCTGGAGTTCGACAGGCAACTATGGCTACACCTTC. Translation: CAWSSTGNYGYTF.

This clone was detected once. The CDR3 is CASSHPDSPYEQYF. The CDR3 coding sequence is TGCGCCAGCAGCCACCCCGACAGCCCCTACGAGCAGTACTTC. The J gene is TRBJ2-7, the V gene TRBV4-1; the D gene is possibly TRBD1 (5 bases). V lost 3 bases and J 2 bases, leaving 11 bases between the germline ends. From germline, CDR1 is MGHRA and CDR2 YSYEKL. The CDR3 covers 14 residues.

The rearrangement links TRBV10-3 to TRBJ1-2; TRBD1 might be the D (6 bases). The CDR3 is made up of 14 amino acids. The V gene's germline CDR1 is ENHRY and CDR2 SYGVKD. V lost 0 bases and J 4 bases, leaving 9 bases between the germline ends. The CDR3 is CAISESDSFYGYTF. The CDR3 nucleotides read TGTGCCATCAGTGAGTCGGACAGTTTCTATGGCTACACCTTC.

The chain employs TRBV5-1 and TRBJ2-1; 8 bases are shared with TRBD2. In germline, CDR1 is SGHRS, CDR2 YFSETQ. With 4 bases clipped from V and 6 bases from J, the junction kept 9 bases outside the gene matches. The CDR3 runs 15 residues. The CDR3, as DNA: TGCGCCAGCAGCCCGCTTAGCGGGAACGGCAATGAGCAGTTCTTC. Its translation: CASSPLSGNGNEQFF.